The 29 T cell receptor beta chains below were found in one sample sequenced in a study of CXCR3-negative and CXCR3-positive naive CD8 T cells. General study points: Naive cells that were CXCR3-positive had more hydrophobic TRB CDR3s (compared with CXCR3-negative naive cells).

The libraries of TRB cDNA were constructed through 5' RACE using UMI labels. TCRdb re-called the 5' RACE reads; one entry per CDR3 protein, DNA not given. The sample holds some 5,400 distinct CDR3 sequences. The antigens for these receptors are not known. What was sequenced was naive CXCR3+ CD8+ T cells from blood. The subset here: CD45RO-CCR7+CD27+CD95- naive CD8+ T cells expressing CXCR3 (TNR3+). The receptors shown here come from a human donor in good health. Some clones in this sample may be carry-over from other donors' samples.

This clonotype registers medium-sized by frequency. The chain joins TRBV27 to TRBJ1-6; lacking DNA, the TRBD1 call made by TCRdb goes unchecked. Germline V gives CDR1 MNHEY, CDR2 SMNVEV (reference sequence). This CDR3 spans 15 amino acids. This chain's CDR3 is CASSPRPRSKAPLHF.

This sequence joins TRBV4-3 and TRBJ2-1; the D gene TCRdb calls, TRBD1, cannot be checked with no DNA. CDR1 LGHNA and CDR2 YSLEER come from the germline V gene. The CDR3 length is 15 residues. CDR3 sequence reads: CASSQDPGTANEQFF.

This chain links TRBV19 with TRBJ2-1; TCRdb returns TRBD2, unconfirmable since there is no DNA. The CDR3 has 17 amino acids. Germline CDR1 LNHDA, CDR2 SQIVND (reference sequence). The CDR3 reads CASSPRTSGGPYNEQFF.

The chain recombines TRBV5-5 with TRBJ2-3; TCRdb proposes TRBD1, but this gene call is untestable without DNA. The CDR3 contains 15 residues. Germline-derived CDR1 and CDR2 are SGHKS and YYEKEE (reference sequence). CDR3: CASSFGDRATDTQYF.

This clonotype ranks as medium-sized in terms of frequency. The chain couples TRBV11-2 to TRBJ2-1; TCRdb proposes TRBD1, but this gene call is untestable without DNA. The CDR3 has 12 amino acids. Germline V CDR1 and CDR2: SGHAT, FQNNGV. The CDR3 loop reads CASSLDRGEQFF. Using reference TRBV11-2 and TRBJ2-1 for the parts outside the CDR3, the full variable domain is EAGVAQSPRYKIIEKRQSVAFWCNPISGHATLYWYQQILGQGPKLLIQFQNNGVVDDSQLPKDRFSAERLKGVDSTLKIQPAKLEDSAVYLCASSLDRGEQFFGPGTRLTVL.

This rearrangement joins TRBV29-1 to TRBJ1-1. CDR3 size: 15 residues. Germline CDR1 is SQVTM and CDR2 is ANQGSEA. CDR3 residues: CSVVSGLRVNTEAFF.

Its frequency marks this clonotype as medium-sized. The V and J genes are TRBV9 and TRBJ2-1; TCRdb's D call of TRBD2 is untestable without DNA. The CDR3 is 15 amino acids. Germline values: CDR1 SGDLS, CDR2 YYNGEE. This CDR3 is CASSVAGETYNEQFF.

Measured by frequency, this clonotype is medium-sized (0.01 to 0.1%). The chain joins TRBV4-2 to TRBJ1-1; TCRdb reports TRBD1, a call that lacks DNA to check it against. This CDR3 is built from 17 residues. The germline CDR1 and CDR2 sequences are LGHNA and YNFKEQ. The CDR3 sequence is CASSQDFVGQGITEAFF.

This clonotype is deemed medium-sized by its frequency. The chain recombines TRBV29-1 with TRBJ2-1; TCRdb's D call, TRBD1, is unchecked because there is no DNA. Germline CDR1 reads SQVTM; CDR2 reads ANQGSEA. The CDR3 contains 14 residues. CDR3 region: CSVPPGETYNEQFF.

According to its frequency, this clonotype is medium-sized. V usage is TRBV6-6 and J usage is TRBJ1-1. The CDR3 has 14 amino acids. Looked up from germline, CDR1 is MNHNY and CDR2 is SVGAGI (reference sequence). This chain's CDR3 is CASSYKNINTEAFF.

This clonotype ranks as medium-sized (0.01 to 0.1%) in terms of frequency. This rearrangement joins TRBV9 to TRBJ2-1. This CDR3 has 14 amino acids. Looked up from germline, CDR1 is SGDLS and CDR2 is YYNGEE. The CDR3 region is CASSVNIPRDEQFF.

The chain couples TRBV7-8 to TRBJ2-2; TCRdb calls TRBD2, which cannot be checked without DNA. Germline CDR1 reads SGHVS; CDR2 reads FQNEAQ. This CDR3 is 15 amino acids long. The CDR3 loop reads CASSFEGRETGELFF.

By frequency, this clonotype registers medium-sized. The chain employs TRBV27 and TRBJ2-4. The CDR3 has 11 amino acids. Germline values: CDR1 MNHEY, CDR2 SMNVEV (reference sequence). The CDR3 loop is CATSWGDIQYF.

The chain joins TRBV29-1 to TRBJ2-3. CDR1 is SQVTM and CDR2 is ANQGSEA in the germline V gene. The CDR3 runs 12 residues. CDR3: CSVEDGTDTQYF.

The chain uses TRBV13 and TRBJ2-4; TCRdb's D gene call, TRBD1, goes unchecked for lack of DNA. The germline V gene encodes CDR1 PRHDT and CDR2 FYEKMQ (reference sequence). The CDR3 contains 16 residues. The CDR3 here is CASSLGEGQGLHIQYF. Supplemented by reference TRBV13 and TRBJ2-4, the full variable domain reads AAGVIQSPRHLIKEKRETATLKCYPIPRHDTVYWYQQGPGQDPQFLISFYEKMQSDKGSIPDRFSAQQFSDYHSELNMSSLELGDSALYFCASSLGEGQGLHIQYFGAGTRLSVL.

This clonotype is called medium-sized based on its frequency. V usage is TRBV2 and J usage is TRBJ2-1. This CDR3 has 11 amino acids. The germline gives CDR1 SNHLY, CDR2 FYNNEI. The CDR3: CATTKVNEQFF.

The V call is TRBV11-1, the J call TRBJ2-5; TCRdb's D call of TRBD1 is untestable without DNA. CDR1 is SGHAT, CDR2 FQDESV, per germline (reference sequence). This CDR3 has 19 residues. CDR3: CASSPPGGPRAWGRETQYF.

V gene TRBV6-2 or TRBV6-3 combines with J gene TRBJ2-1; TCRdb calls TRBD1, which cannot be checked without DNA. CDR3 length equals 13 residues. In germline, CDR1 is MNHEY, CDR2 SVGEGT. The CDR3 loop reads CASNAQGAGEQFF.

This clonotype counts as medium-sized by frequency. This sequence joins TRBV25-1 and TRBJ1-1. CDR3 length: 12 residues. From germline, CDR1 is MGHDK and CDR2 SYGVNS. This CDR3 reads CASSVGRTEAFF.

This chain links TRBV20-1 with TRBJ2-4; TCRdb lists TRBD1, though no DNA is available to test this call. This CDR3 comprises 17 residues. CDR1 is DFQATT and CDR2 is SNEGSKA in the germline V gene (reference sequence). CDR3 protein: CSARPGVEGSEKNIQYF.

The chain has TRBV4-1 and TRBJ2-1; TCRdb proposes TRBD2, but this gene call is untestable without DNA. In germline, CDR1 is MGHRA, CDR2 YSYEKL. The CDR3 consists of 15 residues. CDR3 sequence: CASSQVHSGSDEQFF.

The chain uses TRBV4-2 and TRBJ1-6. The germline V gene has CDR1 LGHNA and CDR2 YNFKEQ. The CDR3 runs 12 residues. CDR3 protein: CASSQGGSPLHF.

This rearrangement joins TRBV7-6 to TRBJ2-1; the D call from TCRdb, TRBD2, cannot be confirmed without DNA. CDR3 length equals 15 residues. Looked up from germline, CDR1 is SGHVS and CDR2 is FNYEAQ. The CDR3 here is CASSLGTSPYNEQFF.

Judged by frequency, this clonotype is medium-sized. This sequence joins TRBV10-3 and TRBJ2-2; no DNA is available, so the TRBD1 call from TCRdb remains unchecked. Germline V lookup: CDR1 ENHRY, CDR2 SYGVKD. CDR3 length equals 17 residues. The CDR3 loop is CAIRWDSRIGDTGELFF.

This clonotype is deemed medium-sized (0.01 to 0.1%) by its frequency. V usage is TRBV24-1 and J usage is TRBJ1-2. The CDR3 extends over 14 amino acids. Germline CDR1 KGHDR, CDR2 SFDVKD. The chain's CDR3 is CATSVRAINYGYTF.

Its frequency marks this clonotype as medium-sized. CDR3 in amino acids: CASSSSLGLAGETQYF. The rearrangement joins TRBV7-3 to TRBJ2-5; without DNA, the TCRdb call of TRBD2 cannot be checked. Germline values: CDR1 SGHTA, CDR2 FQGTGA. This CDR3 region has 16 residues. Using reference TRBV7-3 and TRBJ2-5 for the parts outside the CDR3, the full variable domain is GAGVSQTPSNKVTEKGKYVELRCDPISGHTALYWYRQSLGQGPEFLIYFQGTGAADDSGLPNDRFFAVRPEGSVSTLKIQRTERGDSAVYLCASSSSLGLAGETQYFGPGTRLLVL.

The chain recombines TRBV24-1 with TRBJ2-7; lacking DNA, the TRBD2 call made by TCRdb goes unchecked. The CDR3 runs to 16 residues. CDR1 is KGHDR, CDR2 SFDVKD, per germline. This CDR3 is CATSDSPGAASYEQYF.

The gene calls are TRBV20-1 and TRBJ2-7; checking the TCRdb D call of TRBD2 is not possible without DNA. Germline values: CDR1 DFQATT, CDR2 SNEGSKA (reference sequence). The CDR3 runs 15 residues. CDR3 region: CSAREETSGSSEQYF.

The chain carries TRBV29-1 and TRBJ1-2. Germline lookup yields CDR1 SQVTM and CDR2 ANQGSEA. This CDR3 is 13 amino acids long. This CDR3 is CSVIKDGYYGYTF.